This passage covers 28 T cell receptor beta chains from one sample sequenced in a study of cytomegalovirus exposure and HLA in healthy donors. Method: immunoSEQ multiplex PCR; TCRdb's copy keeps in-frame clones and lacks some. This sample has 130,000 or so clones, with roughly 89% found just once. Sequencing used PBMCs. These receptor sequences come from a woman between 18 and 29 years old in good health and CMV-seronegative.

The CDR3 coding sequence is TGTGCCAGCAGCTCCAGGGGGATGGCGGACGAGCAGTACTTC. Translating gives CASSSRGMADEQYF. The V gene is TRBV9, the J gene TRBJ2-7, with TRBD1 matching over 7 bases. V lost 4 bases, J lost 5 bases, and 9 bases stayed unmatched. Germline assignment: CDR1 SGDLS and CDR2 YYNGEE. This CDR3 is built from 14 residues.

The rearrangement uses TRBV13 and TRBJ2-1; 13 bases map to TRBD2. From germline, CDR1 is PRHDT and CDR2 FYEKMQ (reference sequence). The CDR3 covers 15 residues. After removal of 5 bases from V and 5 bases from J, the junction contained 3 bases not matched to a gene. CDR3 sequence: CASSDGTSGNNEQFF. The CDR3 region has the DNA TGTGCCAGCAGCGACGGGACTAGCGGGAACAATGAGCAGTTCTTC.

This chain links TRBV2 with TRBJ1-1; D not certain. Germline CDR1 is SNHLY and CDR2 is FYNNEI. V was pared by 4 bases and J by 5 bases, with 14 bases between. The CDR3 contains 14 residues. The CDR3 here is CASSVAWGETEAFF. The CDR3 DNA is TGTGCCAGCAGTGTCGCTTGGGGAGAGACTGAAGCTTTCTTT.

The rearrangement uses TRBV11-2 and TRBJ2-1; a weak D match, TRBD1 (5 bases). The germline V gene has CDR1 SGHAT and CDR2 FQNNGV. CDR3 length equals 15 residues. The germline V and J ends were trimmed by 5 bases and 2 bases, with 13 bases remaining between them. The CDR3 bases are TGTGCCAGCAGCCCAATCCCAGGGACCTACAATGAGCAGTTCTTC. It encodes CASSPIPGTYNEQFF.

V usage is TRBV9 and J usage is TRBJ2-1; 8 bases fit TRBD2. This CDR3 is built from 16 residues. Trimming cost V 4 bases and J 1 base; bases outside gene matches: 7. Germline values: CDR1 SGDLS, CDR2 YYNGEE. DNA for the CDR3: TGTGCCAGCAGCCCTCGACTAGCGACTTCCTACAATGAGCAGTTCTTC. Protein product: CASSPRLATSYNEQFF. Full variable domain (outside the CDR3, taken from reference TRBV9 and TRBJ2-1): DSGVTQTPKHLITATGQRVTLRCSPRSGDLSVYWYQQSLDQGLQFLIQYYNGEERAKGNILERFSAQQFPDLHSELNLSSLELGDSALYFCASSPRLATSYNEQFFGPGTRLTVL.

The V call is TRBV5-1, the J call TRBJ1-6; 7 nucleotides agree with TRBD1. Germline V lookup: CDR1 SGHRS, CDR2 YFSETQ. V lost 4 bases and J lost 3; bases outside the gene matches: 7. CDR3 length equals 16 residues. As DNA, the CDR3 is TGCGCCAGCAGCCCTTTCGGGACAGTCTATAATTCACCCCTCCACTTT. Protein: CASSPFGTVYNSPLHF. Drawing the rest from reference TRBV5-1 and TRBJ1-6, the complete variable domain is KAGVTQTPRYLIKTRGQQVTLSCSPISGHRSVSWYQQTPGQGLQFLFEYFSETQRNKGNFPGRFSGRQFSNSRSEMNVSTLELGDSALYLCASSPFGTVYNSPLHFGNGTRLTVT.

The chain uses TRBV2 and TRBJ1-5; 7 positions agree with TRBD1. The CDR3 sequence is 15 residues long. V shed 6 bases and J 3 bases; nucleotides not matched to a gene: 8. Germline V gene lookup returns CDR1 SNHLY and CDR2 FYNNEI. CDR3 bases: TGTGCCAGCAGCCTGGACAGGCTCTCCAATCAGCCCCAGCATTTT. This encodes CASSLDRLSNQPQHF.

The chain recombines TRBV2 with TRBJ2-7; TRBD2 aligns across 7 bases. The CDR3 totals 18 residues. The trim removed 7 bases at V and 3 bases at J, leaving 21 bases unmatched. CDR1 is SNHLY and CDR2 is FYNNEI in the germline V gene. The CDR3 region has the DNA TGTGCCAGCAAGGCGAGCGGGGCCGAACCATCCCAAATCTACGAGCAGTACTTC. Amino acids: CASKASGAEPSQIYEQYF.

The rearrangement uses TRBV28 and TRBJ1-4; D is ambiguous. With 1 base removed from V and 8 bases from J, the gap between germline ends came to 11 bases. Germline CDR1 MDHEN, CDR2 SYDVKM. The CDR3 has 14 residues. The CDR3 region has the DNA TGTGCCAGCAGTTTATATTCCCTAACCGAAAAACTGTTTTTT. Amino acid sequence: CASSLYSLTEKLFF.

The chain uses TRBV28 and TRBJ2-6; 7 nucleotides agree with TRBD1. CDR1 MDHEN and CDR2 SYDVKM come from the germline V gene. The CDR3 has 17 amino acids. Unmatched junction bases numbered 8, after V lost 5 bases and J lost 1 base. CDR3 region: CASSPLQGRSGANVLTF. As DNA, the CDR3 is TGTGCCAGCAGTCCGCTACAGGGGCGGTCTGGGGCCAACGTCCTGACTTTC. Together with reference TRBV28 and TRBJ2-6, the CDR3 gives the full variable domain: DVKVTQSSRYLVKRTGEKVFLECVQDMDHENMFWYRQDPGLGLRLIYFSYDVKMKEKGDIPEGYSVSREKKERFSLILESASTNQTSMYLCASSPLQGRSGANVLTFGAGSRLTVL.

J is TRBJ1-2 and V is TRBV6-1; the match to TRBD1 covers 9 bases. The CDR3 sequence is 13 residues long. V was clipped by 3 bases and J by 8 bases; unmatched bases: 4. Germline assignment: CDR1 MNHNS and CDR2 SASEGT. The chain's CDR3 is CASSDWGQGGYTF. In nucleotides, the CDR3 is TGTGCCAGCAGTGATTGGGGACAGGGCGGCTACACCTTC.

The chain couples TRBV6-1 to TRBJ2-5; the match to TRBD2 covers 12 bases. The J segment lost 4 bases and the V segment lost 6 bases, leaving 6 bases of the junction unmatched. The V gene's germline CDR1 is MNHNS and CDR2 SASEGT. The length of the CDR3 is 15 residues. The CDR3 sequence: CASSTLAGGLETQYF. In DNA form, the CDR3 reads TGTGCCAGCAGCACCCTAGCGGGGGGGCTAGAGACCCAGTACTTC.

This chain links TRBV9 with TRBJ2-6; the match to TRBD1 covers 9 bases. The CDR3 sequence is 19 residues long. With 1 base clipped from V and 0 bases from J, the junction kept 8 bases outside the gene matches. CDR1 is SGDLS and CDR2 is YYNGEE in the germline V gene. The CDR3 reads CASSVSPGQGFSGANVLTF. CDR3 nucleotides: TGTGCCAGCAGCGTATCTCCGGGACAGGGCTTCTCTGGGGCCAACGTCCTGACTTTC.

This chain's CDR3 is CAWSRTRTSGGVSNEQYF. CDR3 DNA sequence: TGTGCCTGGAGTCGCACGAGGACTAGCGGGGGGGTGTCCAACGAGCAGTACTTC. The rearrangement joins TRBV30 to TRBJ2-7; 15 nucleotides align to TRBD2. V trimming: 2 bases; J trimming: 5 bases; junction bases outside the gene matches: 13. Germline-derived CDR1 and CDR2 are GTSNPN and SVGIG (reference sequence). The CDR3 has 18 residues.

The chain uses TRBV5-1 and TRBJ2-2, with 7 bases lining up with TRBD1. Germline V gives CDR1 SGHRS, CDR2 YFSETQ. V shed 2 bases and J 5 bases; nucleotides not matched to a gene: 3. The CDR3 length is 14 residues. CDR3 DNA: TGCGCCAGCAGCTTTACAGGGGAGACCGGGGAGCTGTTTTTT. Residues: CASSFTGETGELFF.

A single count supports this clone. V is TRBV19 and J is TRBJ2-1, with 11 bases fitting TRBD2. Germline CDR1 and CDR2: LNHDA and SQIVND (reference sequence). V trimming: 5 bases; J trimming: 5 bases; junction bases outside the gene matches: 8. The CDR3 has 16 amino acids. DNA of the CDR3: TGTGCCAGTAGTCCCGCCGGGACTAGCGGAAACAATGAGCAGTTCTTC. Translated: CASSPAGTSGNNEQFF.

This clone has only one observation. The chain joins TRBV7-2 to TRBJ2-7; D may be TRBD2 (6 bases). The CDR3 contains 15 residues. Germline CDR1 SGHTA, CDR2 FQGNSA. Trimming removed 3 bases from V and 0 bases from J, with 12 bases in between. The CDR3 region is CASSFLGEVSYEQYF. CDR3 DNA: TGTGCCAGCAGCTTCTTGGGGGAGGTCTCCTACGAGCAGTACTTC.

The chain carries TRBV6-4 and TRBJ1-4, with 7 bases fitting TRBD1. The CDR3 consists of 16 residues. Germline CDR1 MRHNA, CDR2 SNTAGT. V gave up 0 bases and J gave up 8 bases; unmatched junction bases: 9. CDR3 region: CASSDSRGRGLEKLFF. In nucleotides, the CDR3 is TGTGCCAGCAGTGACTCGAGGGGGCGGGGCTTGGAAAAACTGTTTTTT.

The chain combines TRBV27 with TRBJ2-7, with D possibly being TRBD1 (6 bases). V was pared by 5 bases and J by 3 bases, with 17 bases between. Per germline, CDR1 MNHEY and CDR2 SMNVEV (reference sequence). The CDR3 covers 15 residues. Here the CDR3 DNA reads TGTGCCAGCAGTCTAAAACAGGGCACACTCTACGAGCAGTACTTC. It translates to CASSLKQGTLYEQYF.

The V call is TRBV28, the J call TRBJ2-3, with 10 bases lining up with TRBD2. Looked up from germline, CDR1 is MDHEN and CDR2 is SYDVKM. V trimming: 4 bases; J trimming: 5 bases; junction bases outside the gene matches: 12. The CDR3 loop spans 17 amino acids. The CDR3 here is CASSSLAGAGFGDTQYF. The CDR3 DNA is TGTGCCAGCAGTTCCCTAGCGGGAGCGGGGTTTGGAGATACGCAGTATTTT.

V gene TRBV20-1 combines with J gene TRBJ2-7, with a tentative D call TRBD1 (5 bases). V gave up 2 bases and J gave up 3 bases, with 5 bases separating them. The CDR3 runs 11 residues. The V gene's germline CDR1 is DFQATT and CDR2 SNEGSKA (reference sequence). The CDR3 bases are TGCAGTGCTAGACAGGGCTACGAGCAGTACTTC. Residues: CSARQGYEQYF.

This chain connects TRBV27 to TRBJ2-1, with 10 bases that match TRBD2. Trimming cost V 5 bases and J 0 bases; bases outside gene matches: 7. The CDR3 runs to 17 residues. Germline CDR1 reads MNHEY; CDR2 reads SMNVEV (reference sequence). In DNA, the CDR3 is TGTGCCAGCAGTCCAAGGACTAGCGGAGACTCCTACAATGAGCAGTTCTTC. Its translation is CASSPRTSGDSYNEQFF.

This sequence joins TRBV5-1 and TRBJ2-3; 7 nucleotides line up with TRBD1. CDR1 is SGHRS and CDR2 is YFSETQ in the germline V gene. The CDR3 runs 13 residues. Trimming at V came to 4 bases and at J to 4 bases, leaving 3 bases not matched to a gene. CDR3 in DNA: TGCGCCAGCAGCGCTACAGGGGCAGATACGCAGTATTTT. Residues: CASSATGADTQYF.

The chain couples TRBV4-2 to TRBJ2-2; 12 bases are a match to TRBD2. Germline V gene lookup returns CDR1 LGHNA and CDR2 YNFKEQ. The CDR3 spans 16 residues. Unmatched junction bases numbered 3, after V lost 4 bases and J lost 3 bases. This chain's CDR3 is CASSPRTSGDTGELFF. Here the CDR3 DNA reads TGTGCCAGCAGCCCCCGGACTAGCGGGGACACCGGGGAGCTGTTTTTT.

This clone was found once. The CDR3 coding sequence is TGTGCCAGTCAGACAGGGGGGATCATGAACACTGAAGCTTTCTTT. Translating it yields CASQTGGIMNTEAFF. The chain couples TRBV19 to TRBJ1-1, with 9 positions matching TRBD1. V lost 8 bases, J lost 0 bases, and 7 bases stayed unmatched. The CDR3 spans 15 residues. The germline CDR1 and CDR2 sequences are LNHDA and SQIVND (reference sequence).

This clone has just a few counts. The V call is TRBV7-2, the J call TRBJ2-7; D is undetermined. The germline V gene has CDR1 SGHTA and CDR2 FQGNSA. The V end was cut by 3 bases, the J end by 4 bases, with 7 bases between. The CDR3 totals 12 residues. The CDR3: CASSFPGYEQYF. The DNA of the CDR3 is TGTGCCAGCAGCTTCCCCGGGTACGAGCAGTACTTC.

The sample holds one count of this clone. This sequence joins TRBV19 and TRBJ2-7; 12 bases agree with TRBD2. V gave up 5 bases and J gave up 0 bases; unmatched junction bases: 2. This CDR3 spans 15 amino acids. Germline V CDR1 and CDR2: LNHDA, SQIVND (reference sequence). CDR3 loop: CASSSLAGGSYEQYF. CDR3 DNA sequence: TGTGCCAGTAGTTCACTAGCGGGGGGCTCCTACGAGCAGTACTTC.

The chain is built from TRBV10-1 and TRBJ2-7, with TRBD2 matching over 7 bases. The CDR3 has 14 amino acids. V shed 0 bases and J 1 base; nucleotides not matched to a gene: 0. Germline V CDR1 and CDR2: WNHNN, SYGVQD (reference sequence). DNA for the CDR3: TGCGCCAGCAGTGAGTCGGGGGGGTCCTACGAGCAGTACTTC. Amino acids: CASSESGGSYEQYF.